Each of the 9 T cell receptor beta chains below was sequenced from the same sample in a study of T cell repertoires in cytomegalovirus infection. One entry per CDR3 protein, called by TCRdb with MiXCR from the reads. The table has a few hundred thousand distinct CDR3 sequences, over 15% seen once. Sequencing was carried out using CD8+ T cells from PBMCs. The receptors originated from a human donor in good health (CMV status not recorded). Some clones in this sample may be carry-over from other donors' samples.

This clonotype occurred many times. The chain joins TRBV7-9 to TRBJ1-1; no reliable D call. Trimming pared 0 bases from V and 8 bases from J, leaving 13 bases between. Germline CDR1 reads SEHNR; CDR2 reads FQNEAQ (reference sequence). The CDR3 runs to 14 residues. CDR3: CASSLATRAMEAFF. The CDR3 DNA follows: TGTGCCAGCAGCTTAGCTACAAGGGCCATGGAAGCTTTCTTT.

This sequence joins TRBV11-2 and TRBJ2-3, with no clear D. Germline V gene sequence: CDR1 SGHAT, CDR2 FQNNGV. The CDR3 sequence is 17 residues long. V lost 1 base, J lost 0 bases, and 14 bases lay in between. CDR3 DNA sequence: TGTGCCAGCAGCTTAGGCGTAGCAGGAACTAGCACAGATACGCAGTATTTT. Protein sequence: CASSLGVAGTSTDTQYF.

For this clonotype: A read error may explain this, as a much larger clone is one base away. The rearrangement links TRBV28 to TRBJ2-7; TRBD1 aligns across 8 bases. Germline V gives CDR1 MDHEN, CDR2 SYDVKM. The ends lost 8 bases at V and 4 bases at J; junction bases unmatched: 13. This CDR3 spans 15 amino acids. The CDR3 nucleotides read TGTGCCAGCGGCAAAATTCAGGGGGCGAAGTACGAGCAGTACTTC. Protein: CASGKIQGAKYEQYF.

This chain uses TRBV20-1 with TRBJ2-7, with D tentatively TRBD1 or TRBD2 (5 bases each). The CDR3 extends over 17 amino acids. Looked up from germline, CDR1 is DFQATT and CDR2 is SNEGSKA (reference sequence). With 0 bases removed from V and 0 bases from J, the gap between germline ends came to 18 bases. CDR3: CSARDGTGQGYSYEQYF. The CDR3 DNA follows: TGCAGTGCTAGAGATGGGACGGGGCAGGGCTACTCCTACGAGCAGTACTTC.

The sample holds a few counts of this clonotype. The gene calls are TRBV6-2 or TRBV6-3 and TRBJ2-3; possible D gene TRBD2, 7 bases. The germline gives CDR1 MNHEY, CDR2 SVGEGT. The CDR3 loop spans 15 amino acids. Trimming removed 5 bases from V and 6 bases from J, with 18 bases in between. The CDR3 sequence is CASSRRLGGGDTQYF. The CDR3, as DNA: TGTGCCAGCAGTCGCCGACTAGGGGGGGGGGATACGCAGTATTTT.

Comments on this clonotype: With a much larger clone just one base away, this may be a read error. The CDR3, as DNA: TGTGTCAGCCAAAAGGTGGACAGGGTCCCGACAGATACGCAGTATTTT. This sequence encodes CVSQKVDRVPTDTQYF. The rearrangement uses TRBV7-2 and TRBJ2-3; 8 bases are shared with TRBD1. The germline V gene has CDR1 SGHTA and CDR2 FQGNSA. The CDR3 has 16 residues.

This chain uses TRBV6-8 with TRBJ2-7, with D possibly TRBD1 on 5 matching bases. CDR3 length: 15 residues. CDR1 is MNHGY, CDR2 SAAAGT, per germline. V was pared by 5 bases and J by 3 bases, with 17 bases between. The CDR3 sequence: CASSPPWTHYYEQYF. CDR3 DNA: TGTGCCAGCAGTCCACCCTGGACACACTACTACGAGCAGTACTTC.

The gene calls are TRBV27 and TRBJ2-3; D uncertain. This CDR3 has 12 residues. In germline, CDR1 is MNHEY, CDR2 SMNVEV (reference sequence). Trimming pared 4 bases from V and 6 bases from J, leaving 8 bases between. For the CDR3, the DNA is TGTGCCAGCAGTTCCCCATACGATACGCAGTATTTT. Its protein is CASSSPYDTQYF.

There are many counts of this clonotype. V gene TRBV7-8 combines with J gene TRBJ1-1, with D hard to call. The germline CDR1 and CDR2 sequences are SGHVS and FQNEAQ. V was cut by 3 bases and J by 0 bases, with 8 bases left in between. The CDR3 has 14 residues. CDR3 in DNA: TGTGCCAGCAGCTTCACGGGTCTGAACACTGAAGCTTTCTTT. This sequence encodes CASSFTGLNTEAFF.